What follows are 20 T cell receptor beta chains derived from one specimen sequenced in a study of blood T cell repertoires in COVID-19 (TCRdb year 2020). Library preparation was by the immunoSEQ multiplex PCR assay. Entries here come from immuneACCESS through TCRdb and include only in-frame sequences with V and J called. Some clones fail to appear in such tables; in the studies checked, an unresolved V gene covers under half of the shortfall, and the cause of the remainder is unknown. For this sample there are 230,000 or so clones; 65% to 85% appear just once. The ten top clones hold roughly 8.8% of the sample. Sequencing used peripheral blood. These receptor sequences come from a man aged 35 to 55 with active or convalescent COVID-19.

In the case of this clone: Additional DNA sequences in this sample encode the identical CDR3. The J gene is TRBJ1-2, the V gene TRBV12-3 or TRBV12-4, with D unresolved. V lost 1 base, J lost 0 bases, and 3 bases lay in between. CDR3 size: 13 residues. The CDR3 loop is CASSLGANYGYTF. The CDR3 bases are TGTGCCAGCAGTTTAGGAGCTAACTATGGCTACACCTTC.

The chain recombines TRBV7-8 with TRBJ2-1; the match to TRBD2 covers 12 bases. CDR1 is SGHVS and CDR2 is FQNEAQ in the germline V gene. Losses at the gene ends were 3 bases for V and 7 bases for J; bases not matched to a gene: 7. CDR3 length equals 16 residues. The CDR3 DNA reads as TGTGCCAGCAGCTTTCCGCTAGCGGGAGGGAGGAATGAGCAGTTCTTC. Amino acids: CASSFPLAGGRNEQFF.

At least ten counts were recorded for this clone. V usage is TRBV4-3 and J usage is TRBJ2-1; 9 bases are shared with TRBD2. Trimming removed 5 bases from V and 5 bases from J; junction bases left unmatched: 7. Germline CDR1 reads LGHNA; CDR2 reads YSLEER. There are 15 residues in the CDR3. CDR3: CASSLQAGGHNEQFF. The CDR3, as DNA: TGCGCCAGCAGCTTACAAGCGGGGGGTCACAATGAGCAGTTCTTC.

This chain connects TRBV5-6 to TRBJ1-4; no clear D. The CDR3 consists of 15 residues. V was shortened by 0 bases and J by 10 bases, with 16 bases between the two germline ends. Germline V gene sequence: CDR1 SGHDT, CDR2 YYEEEE. Written as DNA, the CDR3 is TGTGCCAGCAGCTTGGCCGACCTGGCCAGCGGAAAACTGTTTTTT. Translating it yields CASSLADLASGKLFF. The complete variable domain, with remaining parts taken from reference TRBV5-6 and TRBJ1-4, reads DAGVTQSPTHLIKTRGQQVTLRCSPKSGHDTVSWYQQALGQGPQFIFQYYEEEERQRGNFPDRFSGHQFPNYSSELNVNALLLGDSALYLCASSLADLASGKLFFGSGTQLSVL.

The chain couples TRBV24-1 to TRBJ1-5; maybe TRBD1 (5 bases). CDR3 length: 16 amino acids. The germline CDR1 and CDR2 sequences are KGHDR and SFDVKD. Deletions cut 0 bases from V and 2 bases from J, with 10 bases between. The CDR3 here is CATSDLNQGGNQPQHF. Written as DNA, the CDR3 is TGTGCCACCAGTGATTTGAACCAGGGCGGCAATCAGCCCCAGCATTTT.

This chain uses TRBV19 with TRBJ1-4; D is possibly TRBD1 (5 bases). With 4 bases removed from V and 7 bases from J, the gap between germline ends came to 13 bases. CDR3 length: 14 residues. Germline V gene sequence: CDR1 LNHDA, CDR2 SQIVND (reference sequence). Here the CDR3 DNA reads TGTGCCAGTAGTACCCCGTCGGGGGGTGAAAAACTGTTTTTT. As protein: CASSTPSGGEKLFF.

V is TRBV5-4 and J is TRBJ2-3; 10 bases map to TRBD1. The length of the CDR3 is 13 residues. CDR1 is SGHNT and CDR2 is YYREEE in the germline V gene (reference sequence). Trimming removed 10 bases from V and 6 bases from J; junction bases left unmatched: 8. Here the CDR3 DNA reads TGTGCCTCCACGGGGACAGGGGTGGATACGCAGTATTTT. It specifies CASTGTGVDTQYF.

As to this clone: Other nucleotide sequences from this sample produce the same CDR3. The V call is TRBV6-5, the J call TRBJ2-7; unclear D gene. CDR1 is MNHEY and CDR2 is SVGAGI in the germline V gene. This CDR3 is built from 11 residues. The germline V and J ends were trimmed by 4 bases and 5 bases, with 6 bases remaining between them. CDR3 in amino acids: CASSSVHEQYF. Written as DNA, the CDR3 is TGTGCCAGCAGTTCCGTCCACGAGCAGTACTTC.

This chain uses TRBV5-4 with TRBJ2-1; 8 positions match TRBD2. V was clipped by 2 bases and J by 2 bases; unmatched bases: 3. Germline CDR1 and CDR2: SGHNT and YYREEE (reference sequence). The CDR3 sequence is 15 residues long. CDR3 amino acids: CASSFGGGPYNEQFF. The CDR3 region has the DNA TGTGCCAGCAGCTTCGGGGGGGGCCCCTACAATGAGCAGTTCTTC.

The chain has TRBV19 and TRBJ2-1; 11 nucleotides agree with TRBD2. V gave up 5 bases and J gave up 6 bases; unmatched junction bases: 12. In germline, CDR1 is LNHDA, CDR2 SQIVND (reference sequence). This CDR3 has 17 amino acids. The DNA of the CDR3 is TGTGCCAGTAGTCTCGCCGCGGGACTAGCGGAAGCCAATGAGCAGTTCTTC. It yields the protein CASSLAAGLAEANEQFF. The whole variable domain, filled in from reference TRBV19 and TRBJ2-1, reads DGGITQSPKYLFRKEGQNVTLSCEQNLNHDAMYWYRQDPGQGLRLIYYSQIVNDFQKGDIAEGYSVSREKKESFPLTVTSAQKNPTAFYLCASSLAAGLAEANEQFFGPGTRLTVL.

The chain employs TRBV10-3 and TRBJ1-1; D may be TRBD1 (5 bases). The CDR3 runs 12 residues. V was clipped by 5 bases and J by 5 bases, with 9 bases between them. Germline V gives CDR1 ENHRY, CDR2 SYGVKD. This CDR3 is CAISSGNTEAFF. DNA for the CDR3: TGTGCCATCAGTTCAGGGAATACTGAAGCTTTCTTT.

The rearrangement links TRBV3-1 (or the pseudogene TRBV3-2) to TRBJ2-4; the match to TRBD2 covers 7 bases. V was clipped by 4 bases and J by 7 bases; unmatched bases: 10. This CDR3 contains 15 residues. Germline assignment: CDR1 LGHDT and CDR2 YNNKEL (reference sequence). CDR3 sequence: CASSPTGTGRNIQYF. The CDR3 DNA sequence: TGTGCCAGCAGCCCGACCGGGACCGGGAGGAACATTCAGTACTTC.

This clone was picked up one time. CDR3 sequence (DNA): TGTGCCAGTAGTAGCCCAGGACAGCACCGGATGTCCGAGCAGTACTTC. Protein sequence: CASSSPGQHRMSEQYF. The chain recombines TRBV19 with TRBJ2-7, with a weak D call TRBD1 (6 bases). Germline CDR1 reads LNHDA; CDR2 reads SQIVND (reference sequence). V lost 4 bases, J lost 6 bases, and 22 bases lay in between. The length of the CDR3 is 16 residues.

This clone was counted many times. The chain couples TRBV19 to TRBJ2-7, with a possible D match to TRBD2 (6 bases). CDR1 LNHDA and CDR2 SQIVND come from the germline V gene (reference sequence). The CDR3 spans 16 residues. Trimming left V 0 bases short and J 0 bases short, with 12 bases between. CDR3 DNA sequence: TGTGCCAGTAGTATAGATGTTGGGGGGAGCTCCTACGAGCAGTACTTC. This sequence encodes CASSIDVGGSSYEQYF.

The chain employs TRBV5-1 and TRBJ2-1; D is possibly TRBD2 (5 bases). This CDR3 spans 16 amino acids. Trimming removed 4 bases at V and 9 bases at J, with 23 bases between. Per the germline V gene, CDR1 is SGHRS and CDR2 is YFSETQ. CDR3 in amino acids: CASSDSVSHLSSEQFF. The CDR3 nucleotides read TGCGCCAGCAGCGATAGCGTATCCCACTTGTCTAGTGAGCAGTTCTTC.

The rearrangement uses TRBV7-2 and TRBJ2-5; the match to TRBD2 covers 15 bases. This CDR3 has 16 amino acids. Germline V gene lookup returns CDR1 SGHTA and CDR2 FQGNSA. V lost 3 bases to trimming and J lost 4 bases; unmatched junction nucleotides: 3. CDR3 sequence: CASSFGLAGGIETQYF. Here the CDR3 DNA reads TGTGCCAGCAGCTTCGGACTAGCGGGGGGGATAGAGACCCAGTACTTC.

The J gene is TRBJ1-1, the V gene TRBV3-1 (or the pseudogene TRBV3-2); no clear D. V lost 1 base and J 1 base, leaving 10 bases between the germline ends. This CDR3 has 15 amino acids. Germline V lookup: CDR1 LGHDT, CDR2 YNNKEL (reference sequence). The CDR3 sequence: CASSQGLQPNTEAFF. The DNA of the CDR3 is TGTGCCAGCAGCCAAGGGCTACAGCCGAACACTGAAGCTTTCTTT.

In its sample, this clone was seen a few times. The V call is TRBV2, the J call TRBJ2-2; the match to TRBD1 covers 7 bases. The junction had 15 bases not matched to a gene; V was cut back by 8 bases and J by 0 bases. This CDR3 has 18 residues. The germline V gene encodes CDR1 SNHLY and CDR2 FYNNEI. The CDR3 DNA follows: TGTGCCAGCCATTCACCGAGCGGACAGGTGACGAACACCGGGGAGCTGTTTTTT. This gives the protein CASHSPSGQVTNTGELFF.

V is TRBV7-8 and J is TRBJ1-2; D perhaps matches TRBD1 (5 bases). The CDR3 totals 12 residues. CDR1 is SGHVS, CDR2 FQNEAQ, per germline. Between the trimmed V and J ends, which lost 4 bases and 7 bases, there was a span of 10 bases. The CDR3 nucleotides are TGTGCCAGCAGCTCCAGGGCAAGTGGCTACACCTTC. Residues: CASSSRASGYTF.

The table lists this clone with a few counts. The V and J genes are TRBV29-1 and TRBJ1-2; D is undetermined. Looked up from germline, CDR1 is SQVTM and CDR2 is ANQGSEA. V was clipped by 0 bases and J by 3 bases, with 5 bases between them. This CDR3 has 12 amino acids. CDR3 residues: CSVEEHYYGYTF. The DNA for the CDR3 is TGCAGCGTTGAAGAACATTACTATGGCTACACCTTC.